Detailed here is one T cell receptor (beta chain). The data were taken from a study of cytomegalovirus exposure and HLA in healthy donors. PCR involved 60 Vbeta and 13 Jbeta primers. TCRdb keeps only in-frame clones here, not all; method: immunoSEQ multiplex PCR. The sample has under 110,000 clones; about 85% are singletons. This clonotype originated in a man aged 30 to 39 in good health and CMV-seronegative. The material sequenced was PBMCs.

CDR3 sequence: CASRGGTPDVDTQYF. CDR3 nucleotides: TGTGCCAGTCGGGGCGGGACCCCAGACGTAGATACGCAGTATTTT. This chain joins TRBV19 and TRBJ2-3, with TRBD2 as a possible D gene (6 bases). This CDR3 is 15 amino acids long. V was pared by 8 bases and J by 5 bases, with 20 bases between. The germline gives CDR1 LNHDA, CDR2 SQIVND (reference sequence).